These 15 T cell receptor beta chains were sequenced from one sample in a study of T cell repertoires and Cas9 in healthy adults. Method: immunoSEQ multiplex PCR; TCRdb's copy keeps in-frame clones and lacks some. Here the sample spans about 15,000 clones, about nine tenths being singletons. Source material: Tregs (CD4+, CD25+, CD127-, CD137-, CD154-) from PBMCs; culture status not recorded. These receptors were obtained from a human donor in good health.

The chain couples TRBV5-1 to TRBJ2-1; the D gene is possibly TRBD2 (6 bases). Trimming removed 2 bases at V and 4 bases at J, with 13 bases between. In germline, CDR1 is SGHRS, CDR2 YFSETQ. This CDR3 comprises 15 residues. The CDR3 loop reads CASSFSSGGYNEQFF. The CDR3 DNA reads TGCGCCAGCAGCTTTAGTAGCGGAGGTTACAATGAGCAGTTCTTC.

On this clone itself: Additional DNA sequences in this sample encode the identical CDR3. The chain couples TRBV4-2 to TRBJ2-1, with D possibly being TRBD2 (6 bases). Deletions cut 3 bases from V and 3 bases from J, with 24 bases between. The CDR3 covers 19 residues. The germline gives CDR1 LGHNA, CDR2 YNFKEQ. This CDR3 reads CASSHRQTSSVSGYNEQFF. In nucleotides, the CDR3 is TGTGCCAGCAGCCATCGCCAAACCTCTAGCGTTTCAGGCTACAATGAGCAGTTCTTC.

The chain employs TRBV6-1 and TRBJ1-1, with 7 bases that match TRBD1. Germline V lookup: CDR1 MNHNS, CDR2 SASEGT. This CDR3 is built from 14 residues. V was pared by 5 bases and J by 4 bases, with 7 bases of the junction left unmatched. The CDR3 nucleotides read TGTGCCAGCAGTACCCAGGGGGGTGGCACTGAAGCTTTCTTT. As protein: CASSTQGGGTEAFF.

The genes are TRBV7-9 and TRBJ2-7, with TRBD1 matching over 10 bases. The CDR3 totals 14 residues. From germline, CDR1 is SEHNR and CDR2 FQNEAQ (reference sequence). V lost 4 bases, J lost 1 base, and 1 base stayed unmatched. The CDR3 nucleotides read TGTGCCAGCAGCTGGACAGGGGGATCCTACGAGCAGTACTTC. Translated, it gives CASSWTGGSYEQYF.

The rearrangement joins TRBV19 to TRBJ1-5, with D unclear. V was pared by 3 bases and J by 3 bases, with 9 bases between. Per germline, CDR1 LNHDA and CDR2 SQIVND (reference sequence). The CDR3 runs 14 residues. The CDR3 reads CASSILNNNQPQHF. For the CDR3, the DNA is TGTGCCAGTAGTATTTTAAACAACAATCAGCCCCAGCATTTT. Using reference TRBV19 and TRBJ1-5 for the parts outside the CDR3, the full variable domain is DGGITQSPKYLFRKEGQNVTLSCEQNLNHDAMYWYRQDPGQGLRLIYYSQIVNDFQKGDIAEGYSVSREKKESFPLTVTSAQKNPTAFYLCASSILNNNQPQHFGDGTRLSIL.

This sequence joins TRBV30 and TRBJ2-1; the D is unclear. CDR1 and CDR2 (germline): GTSNPN, SVGIG (reference sequence). This CDR3 has 15 amino acids. Trimming removed 5 bases from V and 3 bases from J, with 17 bases in between. The chain's CDR3 is CAWSLGKVYYNEQFF. In DNA, the CDR3 is TGTGCCTGGTCCCTGGGGAAGGTTTACTACAATGAGCAGTTCTTC.

Here the CDR3 reads CAVGGTGGTGELFF. The DNA for the CDR3 is TGTGCCGTTGGGGGGACAGGGGGCACCGGGGAGCTGTTTTTT. The V and J genes are TRBV5-4 and TRBJ2-2, with 11 bases fitting TRBD1. The CDR3 totals 14 residues. J lost 4 bases, V lost 10 bases, and 6 bases had no gene match. CDR1 and CDR2 from the germline V gene are SGHNT and YYREEE (reference sequence).

Notes on this clone: The same CDR3 arises from other DNA sequences in this sample as well. The rearrangement links TRBV5-1 to TRBJ1-1; D may be TRBD1 (6 bases). The CDR3 sequence is 16 residues long. The germline V gene encodes CDR1 SGHRS and CDR2 YFSETQ. Trimming left V 0 bases short and J 12 bases short, with 24 bases between. Here the CDR3 reads CASSLAGGQQLSAPFF. The CDR3 DNA follows: TGCGCCAGCAGCTTGGCGGGGGGGCAACAGCTTTCCGCACCTTTCTTT.

This clone was found once. This sequence joins TRBV6-6 and TRBJ1-1; D might be TRBD1 (5 bases). The CDR3 length is 15 residues. Trimming left V 4 bases short and J 3 bases short, with 15 bases between. Germline CDR1 reads MNHNY; CDR2 reads SVGAGI (reference sequence). The CDR3, as DNA: TGTGCCAGCAGTTTAGTCGTAGGGGATGACACTGAAGCTTTCTTT. This encodes CASSLVVGDDTEAFF.

Worth noting for this clone: The final CDR3 position lacks the conserved phenylalanine or tryptophan, pointing to a likely read error. The gene calls are TRBV27 and TRBJ1-2, with 7 bases aligning to TRBD1. Trimming took 4 bases from V and 0 from J; bases not matched to a gene: 8. The CDR3 loop spans 16 amino acids. CDR1 is MNHEY and CDR2 is SMNVEV in the germline V gene (reference sequence). The CDR3 here is CASSSTPRGTNYGYTL. The CDR3 DNA sequence: TGTGCCAGCAGTTCGACCCCCAGGGGGACTAACTATGGCTACACCCTC.

This chain uses TRBV5-6 with TRBJ2-1; the D gene could be TRBD1 or TRBD2 (5 bases each). Germline V CDR1 and CDR2: SGHDT, YYEEEE. The germline V and J ends were trimmed by 4 bases and 6 bases, with 17 bases remaining between them. This CDR3 is built from 15 residues. Written as DNA, the CDR3 is TGTGCCAGCAGCGCTACAGGTTCGGGAACCAATGAGCAGTTCTTC. Translated, it gives CASSATGSGTNEQFF.

This clone was seen only once. The chain recombines TRBV19 with TRBJ1-1; TRBD1 aligns across 9 bases. J lost 4 bases, V lost 6 bases, and 3 bases had no gene match. CDR3 length: 13 amino acids. Germline lookup yields CDR1 LNHDA and CDR2 SQIVND (reference sequence). The CDR3 loop is CASSQDRGTEAFF. Here the CDR3 DNA reads TGTGCCAGTAGCCAGGACAGGGGCACTGAAGCTTTCTTT.

This clone occurred a few times. V gene TRBV28 combines with J gene TRBJ2-2, with a possible D match to TRBD2 (6 bases). The V end was cut by 2 bases, the J end by 2 bases, with 12 bases between. The CDR3 length is 16 residues. In germline, CDR1 is MDHEN, CDR2 SYDVKM. CDR3 region: CASSLAGTANTGELFF. As DNA, the CDR3 is TGTGCCAGCAGTTTAGCGGGGACGGCAAACACCGGGGAGCTGTTTTTT.

The rearrangement uses TRBV11-2 and TRBJ1-2; 8 nucleotides match TRBD1. The V and J ends lost 0 bases and 7 bases, in that order; junction bases with no gene match: 7. Germline V gives CDR1 SGHAT, CDR2 FQNNGV. The CDR3 spans 15 residues. The CDR3 loop reads CASSLDRVGTGGYTF. Here the CDR3 DNA reads TGTGCCAGCAGCTTAGATAGAGTAGGGACAGGTGGCTACACCTTC. The variable domain in full, with the rest retrieved from reference TRBV11-2 and TRBJ1-2, is EAGVAQSPRYKIIEKRQSVAFWCNPISGHATLYWYQQILGQGPKLLIQFQNNGVVDDSQLPKDRFSAERLKGVDSTLKIQPAKLEDSAVYLCASSLDRVGTGGYTFGSGTRLTVV.

The chain links TRBV18 to TRBJ2-7; D is unresolved. Germline V lookup: CDR1 KGHSH, CDR2 LQKENI. Trimming pared 2 bases from V and 7 bases from J, leaving 9 bases between. CDR3 length: 12 amino acids. The CDR3 reads CASSPAQGEQYF. In DNA form, the CDR3 reads TGTGCCAGCTCACCAGCACAAGGGGAGCAGTACTTC.